This note documents a single TCR beta chain sequence. Produced via immunoSEQ multiplex PCR; TCRdb's table is partial and in-frame only. The repertoire holds 80,000 to 130,000 clones, over 85% seen once, with around 5.4% in the top ten. Germline-derived CDR1 and CDR2 are MGHRA and YSYEKL. This CDR3 is 16 amino acids long. V trimming: 4 bases; J trimming: 4 bases; junction bases outside the gene matches: 11. This sample is part of a study of blood T cell repertoires in COVID-19. The source is a man aged 65-85 years with acute or convalescent COVID-19. The chain is built from TRBV4-1 and TRBJ2-5; 8 nucleotides line up with TRBD1. Sequenced material: peripheral blood. CDR3 DNA sequence: TGCGCCAGCAGCCTCGGACAGGGCGGATTCGGAGAGACCCAGTACTTC. This gives the protein CASSLGQGGFGETQYF.